Below are 17 T cell receptor beta chains sequenced from a single sample in a study of Graves' ophthalmopathy and Graves' hyperthyroidism listed by TCRdb under 2018. The reads were generated on an Illumina HiSeq 2000. For repertoire sequencing, the TCR beta CDR3 regions were amplified from RNA transcripts. The first round of RT-PCR was done with HTBI primers and the Qiagen OneStep RT-PCR kit, and was followed by a second round of multiplex PCR, then size selection and purification. The public reads were quality trimmed at Q25 with fastp and then assembled into clones with MiXCR by TCRdb, keeping productive beta chains. Under each unique CDR3 protein, matching rows form one entry showing the most common genes and DNA. The sample data list some 350,000 distinct CDR3 sequences, and about a sixth of these were observed just once. The biggest ten clones account for about 2.4% of the sample. What was sequenced was peripheral blood. The receptors were sampled from an adult woman with stable Graves' hyperthyroidism.

This clonotype was recorded a few times. The chain couples TRBV13 to TRBJ1-1; 8 nucleotides align to TRBD1. This CDR3 region has 16 residues. V lost 5 bases and J lost 0; bases outside the gene matches: 8. In germline, CDR1 is PRHDT, CDR2 FYEKMQ (reference sequence). The CDR3 region is CASSPGTGKMNTEAFF. Here the CDR3 DNA reads TGTGCCAGCAGCCCCGGGACAGGTAAAATGAACACTGAAGCTTTCTTT.

Worth noting for this clonotype: Germline is not matched at one junction end, which may reflect a read error. The V call is TRBV28, the J call TRBJ2-4; TRBD1 is a possible D gene (6 bases). Looked up from germline, CDR1 is MDHEN and CDR2 is SYDVKM. CDR3 length: 13 amino acids. The CDR3 sequence is CASSIPAAGVLFF. The DNA for the CDR3 is TGTGCCAGCAGTATCCCTGCCGCAGGGGTTTTGTTCTTC.

This clonotype was picked up many times. The chain combines TRBV5-1 with TRBJ2-2; D unclear. V was cut by 4 bases and J by 1 base, with 8 bases left in between. The CDR3 consists of 14 residues. CDR1 and CDR2 (germline): SGHRS, YFSETQ. CDR3 in amino acids: CASSVTVNTGELFF. DNA of the CDR3: TGCGCCAGCAGCGTTACAGTGAACACCGGGGAGCTGTTTTTT.

At least ten counts were recorded for this clonotype. J is TRBJ1-5 and V is TRBV18; no clear D gene. Germline values: CDR1 KGHSH, CDR2 LQKENI. The CDR3 has 13 amino acids. V dropped 9 bases and J dropped 0 bases, with 9 bases sitting between them. CDR3 region: CASSPSSNQPQHF. The DNA for the CDR3 is TGTGCCAGTAGCCCGTCTAGCAATCAGCCCCAGCATTTT.

This clonotype was seen many times. The chain recombines TRBV7-8 with TRBJ2-7; a weak D match, TRBD1 (5 bases). The CDR3 runs 15 residues. Germline-derived CDR1 and CDR2 are SGHVS and FQNEAQ. V lost 5 bases and J 2 bases, leaving 16 bases between the germline ends. CDR3 protein: CASSSRDALTYEQYF. CDR3 bases: TGTGCCAGCAGCAGCAGGGATGCGTTGACCTACGAGCAGTACTTC.

In its sample, this clonotype was seen many times. The V call is TRBV18, the J call TRBJ2-5; D uncertain. Germline V lookup: CDR1 KGHSH, CDR2 LQKENI. The CDR3 extends over 14 amino acids. Between the trimmed V and J ends, which lost 3 bases and 3 bases, there was a span of 11 bases. The CDR3 region has the DNA TGTGCCAGCTCACCGGTTGGCAGTGAAGAGACCCAGTACTTC. This codes for CASSPVGSEETQYF.

This clonotype was seen at least ten times. The chain is built from TRBV2 and TRBJ2-7; 9 bases line up with TRBD1. The CDR3 is 14 residues long. The germline CDR1 and CDR2 sequences are SNHLY and FYNNEI. With V trimmed by 7 bases and J by 2 bases, 6 bases remained unmatched. This CDR3 is CASKRTGATYEQYF. CDR3 nucleotide sequence: TGTGCCAGCAAGAGGACAGGGGCCACCTACGAGCAGTACTTC.

Points on this clonotype: Compared with germline, one end of the junction differs, possibly owing to a read error. The CDR3 region is CGSSPTSSVNTEAFF. As DNA, the CDR3 is TGTGGCAGCAGCCCCACCAGTTCGGTGAACACTGAAGCTTTCTTT. The V gene is TRBV11-2, the J gene TRBJ1-1; D unclear. The CDR3 is 15 residues long. In germline, CDR1 is SGHAT, CDR2 FQNNGV.

This clonotype was counted ten times or more. The chain links TRBV7-9 to TRBJ1-1; TRBD1 might be the D (6 bases). The CDR3 has 12 amino acids. Trimming removed 5 bases from V and 9 bases from J, with 13 bases in between. The germline CDR1 and CDR2 sequences are SEHNR and FQNEAQ (reference sequence). Here the CDR3 DNA reads TGTGCCAGCAGCCGGGACATACCGAAAGCTTTCTTT. Residues: CASSRDIPKAFF.

V and J are TRBV6-2 or TRBV6-3 and TRBJ2-7; 12 nucleotides line up with TRBD2. J lost 4 bases, V lost 4 bases, and 5 bases had no gene match. The CDR3 length is 15 residues. Per germline, CDR1 MNHEY and CDR2 SVGEGT. CDR3 residues: CASSSGTSGLYEQYF. DNA for the CDR3: TGTGCCAGCAGTTCCGGGACTAGCGGGCTTTACGAGCAGTACTTC.

This clonotype came up many times. The J gene is TRBJ2-7, the V gene TRBV6-5; 10 bases fit TRBD1. Germline values: CDR1 MNHEY, CDR2 SVGAGI. V lost 2 bases and J lost 4; bases outside the gene matches: 5. The CDR3 contains 15 residues. CDR3 amino acids: CASSYEPGQGYEQYF. CDR3 DNA: TGTGCCAGCAGTTACGAGCCGGGACAGGGGTACGAGCAGTACTTC.

This sequence joins TRBV20-1 and TRBJ1-5; D call uncertain. Trimming pared 0 bases from V and 9 bases from J, leaving 15 bases between. The CDR3 extends over 14 amino acids. CDR1 and CDR2 (germline): DFQATT, SNEGSKA (reference sequence). The CDR3 is CSARDFGSLRPQHF. DNA of the CDR3: TGCAGTGCTAGAGATTTCGGATCATTACGGCCCCAGCATTTT.

This clonotype was detected a few times. The J gene is TRBJ2-2, the V gene TRBV12-3 or TRBV12-4, with D perhaps TRBD2 (5 bases). The CDR3 consists of 15 residues. V lost 2 bases and J lost 3, with 10 bases in between. The CDR3 nucleotides are TGTGCCAGCAGTTTACTACGGACTGACACCGGGGAGCTGTTTTTT. Translated: CASSLLRTDTGELFF.

This clonotype has at least ten counts. V gene TRBV7-2 combines with J gene TRBJ1-2; 7 bases line up with TRBD1. The CDR3 has 13 residues. Per the germline V gene, CDR1 is SGHTA and CDR2 is FQGNSA. Trimming cost V 9 bases and J 8 bases; bases outside gene matches: 12. The CDR3: CASSGQGVLGYTF. CDR3 sequence (DNA): TGTGCCAGTTCGGGGCAGGGGGTTTTGGGCTACACCTTC. Supplemented by reference TRBV7-2 and TRBJ1-2, the full variable domain reads GAGVSQSPSNKVTEKGKDVELRCDPISGHTALYWYRQSLGQGLEFLIYFQGNSAPDKSGLPSDRFSAERTGGSVSTLTIQRTQQEDSAVYLCASSGQGVLGYTFGSGTRLTVV.

The chain uses TRBV25-1 and TRBJ2-5; D gene uncertain. CDR3 size: 19 residues. V was cut by 2 bases and J by 5 bases, with 27 bases left in between. Germline loops: CDR1 MGHDK, CDR2 SYGVNS. The CDR3 is CASSEALSGVARMRETQYF. The CDR3 DNA follows: TGTGCCAGCAGTGAAGCTCTTTCGGGTGTCGCACGGATGAGGGAGACCCAGTACTTC.

This clonotype showed up many times. In DNA, the CDR3 is TGCAGTGCTAGGCCTACAGGGAACAACATTCAGTACTTC. Protein: CSARPTGNNIQYF. The V and J genes are TRBV20-1 and TRBJ2-4, with a possible D match to TRBD1 (6 bases). Germline CDR1 DFQATT, CDR2 SNEGSKA (reference sequence). V was trimmed by 3 bases and J by 7 bases, leaving 13 bases between them. The CDR3 extends over 13 amino acids.

This clonotype was seen ten or more times. At one of its ends the junction is not consistent with the germline gene, which may arise from a read error. The chain carries TRBV19 and TRBJ2-7; no firm D call. The germline V gene encodes CDR1 LNHDA and CDR2 SQIVND (reference sequence). This CDR3 is built from 13 residues. The CDR3 DNA follows: TGTGCCAGTAGGGGGTCGGCCACCTACGAGCAGTGCTTC. Translated: CASRGSATYEQCF.